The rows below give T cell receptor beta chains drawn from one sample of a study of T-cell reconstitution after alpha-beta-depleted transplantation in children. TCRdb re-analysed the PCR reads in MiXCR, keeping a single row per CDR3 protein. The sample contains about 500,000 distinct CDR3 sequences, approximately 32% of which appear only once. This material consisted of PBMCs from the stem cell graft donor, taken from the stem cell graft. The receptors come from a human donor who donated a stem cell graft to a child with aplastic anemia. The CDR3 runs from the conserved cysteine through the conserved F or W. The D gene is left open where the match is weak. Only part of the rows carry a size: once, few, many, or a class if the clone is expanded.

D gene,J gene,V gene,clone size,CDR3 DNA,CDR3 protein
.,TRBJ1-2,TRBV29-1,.,TGCAGCGCGGAACTTCACTATGGCTACACCTTC,CSAELHYGYTF
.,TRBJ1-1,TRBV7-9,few,TGTGCCAGCAGCTTAGTCATAGGGTTGTCGGACACTGAAGCTTTCTTT,CASSLVIGLSDTEAFF
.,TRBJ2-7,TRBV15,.,TGTGCCACCAGCAGAGATTGGACTGACGAGCAGTACTTC,CATSRDWTDEQYF
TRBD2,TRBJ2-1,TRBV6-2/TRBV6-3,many,TGTGCCAGCAGTACCGAGCGGGGGGTTTACAATGAGCAGTTCTTC,CASSTERGVYNEQFF
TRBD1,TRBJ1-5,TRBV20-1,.,TGCAGTGCTAGTTGGGGACAGGGAAATCAGCCCCAGCATTTT,CSASWGQGNQPQHF
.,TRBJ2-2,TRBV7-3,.,TGTGCCAGCAGCTTAGGAGGGTCCGGGGAGCTGTTTTTT,CASSLGGSGELFF
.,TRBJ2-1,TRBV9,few,TGTGCCAGCAGCGTAGCTACTCGGGGTAGCGACCCCTACAATGAGCAGTTCTTC,CASSVATRGSDPYNEQFF
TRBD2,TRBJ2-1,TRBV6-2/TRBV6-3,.,TGTGCCAGCAGGGATCCGGGACTAGGCATCTTAAGCTCCTACAATGAGCAGTTCTTC,CASRDPGLGILSSYNEQFF
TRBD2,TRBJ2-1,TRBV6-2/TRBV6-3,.,TGTGCCAGCAGCTCCGGGACTAGCTACTACAATGAGCAGTTCTTC,CASSSGTSYYNEQFF
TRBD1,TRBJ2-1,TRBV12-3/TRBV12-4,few,TGTGCCAGCACCTCCCTTGGGACAGGGCGCTCCAATGAGCAGTTCTTC,CASTSLGTGRSNEQFF
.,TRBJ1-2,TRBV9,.,TGTGCCAGCAGTCATCCCCCAGACAGGCCTAACTATGGCTACACCTTC,CASSHPPDRPNYGYTF
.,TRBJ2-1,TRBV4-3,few,TGCGCCAGCAGCCAGATTCGGGCGGTGGGCGATGAGCAGTTCTTC,CASSQIRAVGDEQFF
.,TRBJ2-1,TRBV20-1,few,TGCAGTGCTAGAGATCAAGGACAGACCTCCTACAATGAGCAGTTCTTC,CSARDQGQTSYNEQFF
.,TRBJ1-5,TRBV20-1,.,TGCAGTGCTAGAGATACCGGATATAGCAATCAGCCCCAGCATTTT,CSARDTGYSNQPQHF
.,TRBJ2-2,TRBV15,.,TGTGCCACCAGCAGAGAGGGCGTCGGATATTGGAACACCGGGGAGCTGTTTTTT,CATSREGVGYWNTGELFF
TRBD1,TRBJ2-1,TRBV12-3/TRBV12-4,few,TGTGCCAGCAGATCCGGGACAGGGGTATATGAGCAGTTCTTC,CASRSGTGVYEQFF
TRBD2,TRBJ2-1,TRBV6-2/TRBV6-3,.,TGTGCCGGCAGGCCCTTCACCCTGGCGGGAGGCCTTTACAATGAGCAGTTCTTC,CAGRPFTLAGGLYNEQFF
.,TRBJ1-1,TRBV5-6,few,TGTGCCAGCAGCTTGGCAGGGGCGGCTGAAGCTTTCTTT,CASSLAGAAEAFF
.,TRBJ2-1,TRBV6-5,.,TGTGCCAGCAGTTACTTCCCCGGGACGGTCGCTACGAATGAGCAGTTCTTC,CASSYFPGTVATNEQFF
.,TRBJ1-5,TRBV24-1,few,TGTGCCACCAGTGGGCAGGGTCGCCATCAGCCCCAGCATTTT,CATSGQGRHQPQHF
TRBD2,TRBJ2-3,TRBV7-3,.,TGTGCCAGCAGCTTGACAACCGGACTAGCGGGAGAATCAGATACGCAGTATTTT,CASSLTTGLAGESDTQYF
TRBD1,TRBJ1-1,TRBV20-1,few,TGCAGTGCTACCCCAGGGGGCACTGAAGCTTTCTTT,CSATPGGTEAFF
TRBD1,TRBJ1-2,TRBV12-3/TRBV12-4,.,TGTGCCAGCAGTGGGGGGACAGGGGGTGGTGGCTACACCTTC,CASSGGTGGGGYTF
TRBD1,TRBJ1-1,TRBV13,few,TGTGCCAGCAGCCCCGCCCAGGGGGCGATGAACACTGAAGCTTTCTTT,CASSPAQGAMNTEAFF
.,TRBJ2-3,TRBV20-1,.,TGCAGTGCTAGTGACCACACAGATACGCAGTATTTT,CSASDHTDTQYF
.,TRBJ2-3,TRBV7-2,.,TGTGCCAGCAGAGCAAAGGGGATGAGCACAGATACGCAGTATTTT,CASRAKGMSTDTQYF
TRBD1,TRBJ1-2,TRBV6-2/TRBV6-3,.,TGTGCCAGCAGTTACCGTCGGACAGGGGGCTATGGCTACACCTTC,CASSYRRTGGYGYTF
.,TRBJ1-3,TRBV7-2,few,TGTGCCAGCAGCTTAGTTCTGGGTCAGGGAAACACCATATATTTT,CASSLVLGQGNTIYF
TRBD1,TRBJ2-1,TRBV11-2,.,TGTGCCAGCAGCTTAGGGACAGGTTCTGGTGAGCAGTTCTTC,CASSLGTGSGEQFF
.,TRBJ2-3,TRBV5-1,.,TGCGCCAGCAGCTTAGGAGGGAGGATCACAGATACGCAGTATTTT,CASSLGGRITDTQYF
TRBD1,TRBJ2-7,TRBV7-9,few,TGTGCCAGCAGCTTAGCGGGGACAGGGTACGAGCAGTACTTC,CASSLAGTGYEQYF
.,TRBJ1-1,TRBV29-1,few,TGCAGCGTTGAAGGGGGCGTCGGGGTGAACACTGAAGCTTTCTTT,CSVEGGVGVNTEAFF
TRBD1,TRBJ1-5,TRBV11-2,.,TGTGCCAGCAGCCATGGGACAGGGGCTCCTCAGCCCCAGCATTTT,CASSHGTGAPQPQHF